A single sample gave rise to the 19 T cell receptor beta chains below, sequenced in a study of CD8+CD57+ T cells in acquired aplastic anemia. Using genomic DNA as the template, TCR beta VDJ and CDR3 profiling was carried out. TCRdb reanalysed the reads using MiXCR and keeps one entry per CDR3 protein. In the table there are about 420,000 distinct CDR3 sequences, 65% to 75% of which are singletons. Material for sequencing was sorted CD4+, CD8+, or CD8+CD57+ T cells (not recorded which) from PBMCs. These receptors came from a human donor in good health, serving as a control.

The table lists this clonotype with many counts. The chain links TRBV7-2 to TRBJ2-1; the D is unclear. Germline CDR1 reads SGHTA; CDR2 reads FQGNSA. The V gene lost 3 bases and the J gene lost 0 bases, with 15 bases spanning the gap. The length of the CDR3 is 17 residues. In DNA form, the CDR3 reads TGTGCCAGCAGCTTGGGGAAGGGTTGGGGCTCCTACAATGAGCAGTTCTTC. The encoded protein is CASSLGKGWGSYNEQFF.

This sequence joins TRBV12-3 or TRBV12-4 and TRBJ2-5; D tentatively reads TRBD1 or TRBD2 (5 bases each). The germline V and J ends were trimmed by 3 bases and 5 bases, with 16 bases remaining between them. The CDR3 runs 15 residues. The CDR3 DNA is TGTGCCAGCAGTTTGGGGACCGGCACACAGGAGACCCAGTACTTC. Amino acid sequence: CASSLGTGTQETQYF.

This clonotype was found many times. CDR3 region: CASSLLRTGAGNTIYF. In nucleotides, the CDR3 is TGTGCCAGTAGTCTCCTTAGGACAGGGGCTGGAAACACCATATATTTT. J is TRBJ1-3 and V is TRBV19; the match to TRBD1 covers 9 bases. The CDR3 consists of 16 residues. V shed 5 bases and J 2 bases; nucleotides not matched to a gene: 7. Germline assignment: CDR1 LNHDA and CDR2 SQIVND (reference sequence).

This clonotype showed up just a few times. The gene calls are TRBV20-1 and TRBJ2-5, with D perhaps TRBD1 (6 bases). Per germline, CDR1 DFQATT and CDR2 SNEGSKA (reference sequence). The CDR3 length is 15 residues. Trimming removed 6 bases from V and 3 bases from J, with 20 bases in between. The CDR3 coding sequence is TGCAGTGCGCCGTTACAGGGCAGGATGGAAGAGACCCAGTACTTC. It specifies CSAPLQGRMEETQYF.

This chain links TRBV24-1 with TRBJ1-6; 7 bases are a match to TRBD1. V lost 6 bases to trimming and J lost 2 bases; unmatched junction nucleotides: 6. The CDR3 is 16 residues long. Germline lookup yields CDR1 KGHDR and CDR2 SFDVKD. The CDR3 region has the DNA TGTGCCACCAGTTTAGGGGACAGTGCCTATAATTCACCCCTCCACTTT. This translates into CATSLGDSAYNSPLHF.

About this clonotype itself: Given the absence of the conserved phenylalanine or tryptophan at the CDR3 end, a read error is likely. No DNA is shown, since the ends of the CDR3 on it are uncertain; the CDR3 is the one TCRdb lists. The genes are TRBV14 and TRBJ2-1; TRBD2 is taken as the D call from the table, unchecked against the DNA. Germline loops: CDR1 SGHDN, CDR2 FVKESK. Inclusive of both ends, the CDR3 amounts to 13 amino acids. The CDR3 reads CASSLDQRDGDYT.

This sequence joins TRBV13 and TRBJ1-1; TRBD1 matches at 7 bases. Germline CDR1 PRHDT, CDR2 FYEKMQ (reference sequence). The CDR3 has 14 residues. Trimming removed 5 bases from V and 5 bases from J; junction bases left unmatched: 8. CDR3 region: CASSAQGQGTEAFF. The CDR3 nucleotides read TGTGCCAGCAGCGCACAGGGGCAGGGGACTGAAGCTTTCTTT.

The chain is built from TRBV20-1 and TRBJ1-2; 8 nucleotides match TRBD1. The CDR3 spans 14 residues. V lost 1 base, J lost 3 bases, and 4 bases stayed unmatched. Germline V gene sequence: CDR1 DFQATT, CDR2 SNEGSKA (reference sequence). The CDR3 here is CSARGRQGYYGYTF. CDR3 DNA sequence: TGCAGTGCTAGAGGTCGACAGGGGTACTATGGCTACACCTTC.

A single count supports this clonotype. The J gene is TRBJ1-2, the V gene TRBV6-6, with 8 nucleotides matching TRBD1. The CDR3 is 14 residues long. Trimming removed 7 bases from V and 6 bases from J; junction bases left unmatched: 10. The germline V gene has CDR1 MNHNY and CDR2 SVGAGI (reference sequence). The CDR3 region has the DNA TGTGCCAGCACCTACCTACAGGGGGAGAATGGCTACACCTTC. As protein: CASTYLQGENGYTF.

There are a few counts of this clonotype. The rearrangement joins TRBV15 to TRBJ1-1; weak D call: TRBD1 (5 bases). Germline values: CDR1 LNHNV, CDR2 YYDKDF (reference sequence). The CDR3 has 14 amino acids. Trimming took off 0 bases at V and 2 bases at J, with 7 bases between the two ends. The CDR3 loop is CATSRDQGNTEAFF. Written as DNA, the CDR3 is TGTGCCACCAGCAGAGATCAGGGAAACACTGAAGCTTTCTTT.

The chain couples TRBV7-9 to TRBJ2-7; no reliable D call. The germline CDR1 and CDR2 sequences are SEHNR and FQNEAQ (reference sequence). This CDR3 has 14 residues. Trimming left V 5 bases short and J 4 bases short, with 15 bases between. The CDR3 DNA sequence: TGTGCCAGCAGCCAGAAAGAGCACACGTACGAGCAGTACTTC. It yields the protein CASSQKEHTYEQYF.

The chain uses TRBV7-2 and TRBJ2-7, with 9 bases aligning to TRBD1. Losses at the gene ends were 3 bases for V and 5 bases for J; bases not matched to a gene: 5. Germline CDR1 is SGHTA and CDR2 is FQGNSA. This CDR3 contains 14 residues. As DNA, the CDR3 is TGTGCCAGCAGCTTCAGGACAGGGGCGAACGAGCAGTACTTC. Its translation: CASSFRTGANEQYF.

Regarding this clonotype: The CDR3 end shows no conserved phenylalanine or tryptophan, and so a read error is likely. The limits of the CDR3 on the DNA are not certain, so only TCRdb's listed CDR3 is given. The chain combines TRBV7-2 with TRBJ2-5; TRBD1 was called by the table and not checked on the DNA. The CDR3 length is 13 residues, termini included. Germline values: CDR1 SGHTA, CDR2 FQGNSA. The chain's CDR3 is CASSPQGPRFGNL.

The chain uses TRBV12-3 or TRBV12-4 and TRBJ1-6, with D possibly TRBD1 on 5 matching bases. This CDR3 contains 14 residues. Trimming removed 6 bases from V and 13 bases from J, with 19 bases in between. Here the CDR3 reads CASSPHIRGWPLHF. CDR3 coding DNA: TGTGCCAGCAGCCCCCATATACGGGGCTGGCCCCTCCACTTT.

This sequence joins TRBV7-9 and TRBJ1-6; 10 bases are shared with TRBD1. The CDR3 runs to 15 residues. Per the germline V gene, CDR1 is SEHNR and CDR2 is FQNEAQ (reference sequence). The V segment lost 5 bases and the J segment 18 bases; nucleotides outside the gene matches: 16. The CDR3 DNA is TGTGCCAGCAGCAGGACAGGGGGGAGGGCGGGCCCAGACCACTTT. It yields the protein CASSRTGGRAGPDHF. Full variable domain (outside the CDR3, taken from reference TRBV7-9 and TRBJ1-6): DTGVSQNPRHKITKRGQNVTFRCDPISEHNRLYWYRQTLGQGPEFLTYFQNEAQLEKSRLLSDRFSAERPKGSFSTLEIQRTEQGDSAMYLCASSRTGGRAGPDHFGNGTRLTVT.

This chain connects TRBV11-2 to TRBJ2-3, with 9 bases identical to TRBD2. The ends lost 4 bases at V and 11 bases at J; junction bases unmatched: 16. The CDR3 runs 16 residues. CDR1 and CDR2 (germline): SGHAT, FQNNGV. As DNA, the CDR3 is TGTGCCAGCAGCTCCCCTGGGGCGGGGGGGCGCAATGAGCAGTATTTT. As protein: CASSSPGAGGRNEQYF. Together with reference TRBV11-2 and TRBJ2-3, the CDR3 gives the full variable domain: EAGVAQSPRYKIIEKRQSVAFWCNPISGHATLYWYQQILGQGPKLLIQFQNNGVVDDSQLPKDRFSAERLKGVDSTLKIQPAKLEDSAVYLCASSSPGAGGRNEQYFGPGTRLTVL.

This clonotype has just one count. The chain carries TRBV10-3 and TRBJ1-6; D uncertain. Germline values: CDR1 ENHRY, CDR2 SYGVKD. With 11 bases removed from V and 5 bases from J, the gap between germline ends came to 19 bases. The CDR3 is 15 amino acids. The CDR3 loop reads CAASKLGSNNSPLHF. For the CDR3, the DNA is TGTGCCGCCAGTAAATTAGGGTCAAATAATTCACCCCTCCACTTT.

The rearrangement uses TRBV7-2 and TRBJ2-5, with TRBD1 identical over 8 bases. V dropped 2 bases and J dropped 5; count of bases not matched to a gene: 4. This CDR3 contains 14 residues. CDR1 and CDR2 (germline): SGHTA, FQGNSA. This CDR3 is CASSLSGGPETQYF. CDR3 in DNA: TGTGCCAGCAGCTTATCAGGGGGCCCCGAGACCCAGTACTTC. Supplemented by reference TRBV7-2 and TRBJ2-5, the full variable domain reads GAGVSQSPSNKVTEKGKDVELRCDPISGHTALYWYRQSLGQGLEFLIYFQGNSAPDKSGLPSDRFSAERTGGSVSTLTIQRTQQEDSAVYLCASSLSGGPETQYFGPGTRLLVL.

This sequence joins TRBV7-9 and TRBJ2-1, with 15 bases fitting TRBD2. Germline CDR1 reads SEHNR; CDR2 reads FQNEAQ (reference sequence). The ends lost 5 bases at V and 7 bases at J; junction bases unmatched: 3. The CDR3 loop spans 15 amino acids. DNA for the CDR3: TGTGCCAGCAGCGTGGGACTAGCGGGAGGAAATGAGCAGTTCTTC. Translation gives CASSVGLAGGNEQFF.